This entry lists 27 T cell receptor beta chains sequenced from one sample in a study of blood T cell repertoires in COVID-19. The method was immunoSEQ multiplex PCR; TCRdb's version includes in-frame clones alone and lacks a portion of them. The table lists more than 200,000 clones, just over 85% of them singletons. Sequenced input: PBMCs or T cells enriched from blood (not recorded which). These receptors were taken from a man aged 40-55 years who had recovered from COVID-19.

This CDR3 reads CASSLGTGWEKLFF. DNA of the CDR3: TGTGCCAGCAGCTTAGGGACAGGATGGGAAAAACTGTTTTTT. The chain employs TRBV13 and TRBJ1-4, with D possibly matching TRBD1 (6 bases). CDR1 is PRHDT, CDR2 FYEKMQ, per germline (reference sequence). The CDR3 has 14 residues. V lost 0 bases to trimming and J lost 8 bases, with 10 bases between them.

The rearrangement uses TRBV6-1 and TRBJ2-3, with TRBD2 matching 7 bases. This CDR3 region has 17 residues. CDR1 and CDR2 from the germline V gene are MNHNS and SASEGT. Trimming at V came to 0 bases and at J to 1 base, leaving 7 bases not matched to a gene. As DNA, the CDR3 is TGTGCCAGCAGTGAAGCAGCAACGGGAGGAGGCACAGATACGCAGTATTTT. Its protein product is CASSEAATGGGTDTQYF.

V gene TRBV5-6 combines with J gene TRBJ2-5; 8 bases map to TRBD1. Germline V lookup: CDR1 SGHDT, CDR2 YYEEEE. This CDR3 is 15 amino acids long. V shed 4 bases and J 2 bases; nucleotides not matched to a gene: 7. CDR3 nucleotides: TGTGCCAGCAGCGTCGGACAGGGCTTTCAAGAGACCCAGTACTTC. This sequence encodes CASSVGQGFQETQYF.

This chain links TRBV19 with TRBJ1-1; 7 bases map to TRBD1. The CDR3 has 14 amino acids. J was trimmed by 5 bases and V by 5 bases; bases with no gene match: 8. CDR1 and CDR2 (germline): LNHDA, SQIVND (reference sequence). CDR3 loop: CASSPGQIITEAFF. The CDR3 bases are TGTGCCAGTAGTCCGGGACAGATAATAACTGAAGCTTTCTTT.

The CDR3 nucleotides are TGTGCCACGGCAGGGAGCAATCAGCCCCAGCATTTT. Translating it yields CATAGSNQPQHF. The V gene is TRBV19, the J gene TRBJ1-5; the D gene is possibly TRBD1 (5 bases). The CDR3 consists of 12 residues. Germline values: CDR1 LNHDA, CDR2 SQIVND (reference sequence). Deletions cut 10 bases from V and 1 base from J, with 8 bases between.

The V gene is TRBV7-9, the J gene TRBJ1-2; 7 positions agree with TRBD1. After removal of 10 bases from V and 4 bases from J, the junction contained 6 bases not matched to a gene. The CDR3 contains 12 residues. CDR1 is SEHNR and CDR2 is FQNEAQ in the germline V gene (reference sequence). The CDR3 region is CATPTGAYGYTF. The CDR3, as DNA: TGTGCCACGCCTACAGGGGCCTATGGCTACACCTTC.

This clone is a singleton in its sample. The gene calls are TRBV29-1 and TRBJ1-4; D uncertain. The germline V gene encodes CDR1 SQVTM and CDR2 ANQGSEA. The V and J ends lost 5 bases and 10 bases respectively, with 14 bases between them. The CDR3 extends over 12 amino acids. The CDR3 DNA is TGCAGCGTTAGAACATCGCCGGGAAAACTGTTTTTT. Its protein product is CSVRTSPGKLFF.

V gene TRBV5-1 combines with J gene TRBJ2-3; 8 nucleotides line up with TRBD2. The CDR3 runs to 15 residues. Germline loops: CDR1 SGHRS, CDR2 YFSETQ. Unmatched junction bases numbered 5, after V lost 4 bases and J lost 1 base. The CDR3 loop reads CASSLRGGGTDTQYF. The CDR3 nucleotides read TGCGCCAGCAGCCTTCGGGGGGGCGGCACAGATACGCAGTATTTT. The full variable domain, completed using reference TRBV5-1 and TRBJ2-3, is KAGVTQTPRYLIKTRGQQVTLSCSPISGHRSVSWYQQTPGQGLQFLFEYFSETQRNKGNFPGRFSGRQFSNSRSEMNVSTLELGDSALYLCASSLRGGGTDTQYFGPGTRLTVL.

The rearrangement links TRBV5-6 to TRBJ1-2; weak D call: TRBD1 (6 bases). From germline, CDR1 is SGHDT and CDR2 YYEEEE. The length of the CDR3 is 16 residues. Between the trimmed V and J ends, which lost 6 bases and 1 base, there was a span of 19 bases. The CDR3 DNA sequence: TGTGCCAGCACCGCTACTGGGGCAGGGGATAACTATGGCTACACCTTC. As protein: CASTATGAGDNYGYTF.

This rearrangement joins TRBV29-1 to TRBJ1-4; 10 positions agree with TRBD1. With 7 bases clipped from V and 8 bases from J, the junction kept 7 bases outside the gene matches. The germline V gene encodes CDR1 SQVTM and CDR2 ANQGSEA. The CDR3 length is 13 residues. CDR3 DNA sequence: TGCAGCGGCCGACAGGGGGCGTTAGAAAAACTGTTTTTT. This gives the protein CSGRQGALEKLFF.

V and J are TRBV28 and TRBJ1-1; a weak D match, TRBD1 (5 bases). The V gene's germline CDR1 is MDHEN and CDR2 SYDVKM. V was clipped by 5 bases and J by 1 base, with 11 bases between them. This CDR3 has 14 residues. Written as DNA, the CDR3 is TGTGCCAGCAGTGTACAGGTTTCGAACACTGAAGCTTTCTTT. It is translated as CASSVQVSNTEAFF.

The V and J genes are TRBV10-3 and TRBJ1-3; 8 bases agree with TRBD1. In germline, CDR1 is ENHRY, CDR2 SYGVKD. J gave up 4 bases and V 6 bases, and 5 bases lay outside the gene matches. This CDR3 has 14 amino acids. Here the CDR3 DNA reads TGTGCCATCAGCGAGACAGGGGTAGGAAACACCATATATTTT. Translated, it gives CAISETGVGNTIYF.

CDR3 DNA sequence: TGTGCCAGCAGCGCCCCCGGGAGTCAGCCCCAGCATTTT. Its protein product is CASSAPGSQPQHF. The rearrangement uses TRBV6-5 and TRBJ1-5; D ambiguous. The length of the CDR3 is 13 residues. Germline-derived CDR1 and CDR2 are MNHEY and SVGAGI. V was pared by 6 bases and J by 6 bases, with 12 bases between.

V and J are TRBV7-8 and TRBJ2-7, with D possibly matching TRBD2 (5 bases). Trimming shortened V by 1 base and J by 1 base, and 11 bases separated the two germline ends. This CDR3 has 15 residues. The germline CDR1 and CDR2 sequences are SGHVS and FQNEAQ. The CDR3 region is CASSLVVRGSYEQYF. CDR3 coding DNA: TGTGCCAGCAGCTTAGTGGTTCGGGGATCCTACGAGCAGTACTTC.

Here the CDR3 DNA reads TGTGCCAGTAAACGGGACACCTCACTGGACACTGAAGCTTTCTTT. Encoded protein: CASKRDTSLDTEAFF. The chain is built from TRBV19 and TRBJ1-1; perhaps TRBD1 as D (6 bases). Germline V gene lookup returns CDR1 LNHDA and CDR2 SQIVND (reference sequence). This CDR3 has 15 amino acids. Between the trimmed V and J ends, which lost 7 bases and 3 bases, there was a span of 18 bases.

This chain uses TRBV20-1 with TRBJ1-1, with D perhaps matching TRBD1 (5 bases). Per germline, CDR1 DFQATT and CDR2 SNEGSKA (reference sequence). Between the trimmed V and J ends, which lost 3 bases and 0 bases, there was a span of 11 bases. The length of the CDR3 is 14 residues. CDR3 nucleotides: TGCAGTGCTAGTTTGGACAACATGAACACTGAAGCTTTCTTT. This translates into CSASLDNMNTEAFF.

The V and J genes are TRBV24-1 and TRBJ1-1, with no clear D. Germline lookup yields CDR1 KGHDR and CDR2 SFDVKD. The CDR3 runs 12 residues. Trimming took off 3 bases at V and 6 bases at J, with 7 bases between the two ends. This chain's CDR3 is CATSDQSAEAFF. CDR3 in DNA: TGTGCCACCAGTGATCAAAGCGCTGAAGCTTTCTTT.

The chain links TRBV20-1 to TRBJ2-7; possible D gene TRBD2, 6 bases. Trimming removed 3 bases at V and 5 bases at J, with 14 bases between. Germline V gene data show CDR1 as DFQATT and CDR2 as SNEGSKA (reference sequence). This CDR3 spans 13 amino acids. CDR3 bases: TGCAGTGCTAGTTCTCCCTGGGGGGACGAGCAGTACTTC. Protein sequence: CSASSPWGDEQYF.

Only one count was recorded for this clone. This chain links TRBV19 with TRBJ2-3; 8 positions match TRBD1. This CDR3 has 14 residues. Germline-derived CDR1 and CDR2 are LNHDA and SQIVND (reference sequence). With V trimmed by 9 bases and J by 5 bases, 10 bases remained unmatched. For the CDR3, the DNA is TGTGCCAGCCAGACAGGGGCGCAGGGAGATACGCAGTATTTT. It translates to CASQTGAQGDTQYF.

This chain's CDR3 is CSAGQDYTEAFF. The CDR3 DNA reads as TGCAGCGCCGGACAGGACTACACTGAAGCTTTCTTT. V usage is TRBV29-1 and J usage is TRBJ1-1; 7 bases are a match to TRBD1. Looked up from germline, CDR1 is SQVTM and CDR2 is ANQGSEA. The CDR3 contains 12 residues. V lost 7 bases and J lost 3; bases outside the gene matches: 5.

V gene TRBV5-6 combines with J gene TRBJ1-2, with 7 bases that match TRBD1. Germline V gives CDR1 SGHDT, CDR2 YYEEEE. Losses at the gene ends were 0 bases for V and 4 bases for J; bases not matched to a gene: 6. The CDR3 runs to 15 residues. Here the CDR3 DNA reads TGTGCCAGCAGCTTGGGTGCAGGGGGGAGCTATGGCTACACCTTC. Translation gives CASSLGAGGSYGYTF.

The genes are TRBV5-1 and TRBJ2-7; TRBD1 matches 7 bases. V lost 4 bases, J lost 7 bases, and 11 bases stayed unmatched. Germline-derived CDR1 and CDR2 are SGHRS and YFSETQ. CDR3 size: 14 residues. CDR3 region: CASSQGTAVREQYF. Written as DNA, the CDR3 is TGCGCCAGCAGCCAAGGGACAGCTGTACGAGAGCAGTACTTC. Full variable domain (remainder filled in from reference TRBV5-1 and TRBJ2-7): KAGVTQTPRYLIKTRGQQVTLSCSPISGHRSVSWYQQTPGQGLQFLFEYFSETQRNKGNFPGRFSGRQFSNSRSEMNVSTLELGDSALYLCASSQGTAVREQYFGPGTRLTVT.

This clone has a single count. The chain links TRBV4-1 to TRBJ2-7; D is perhaps TRBD1 (6 bases). V lost 2 bases and J 6 bases, leaving 17 bases between the germline ends. The CDR3 has 15 residues. CDR1 and CDR2 from the germline V gene are MGHRA and YSYEKL. The CDR3 is CASSQPGRGEFEQYF. Written as DNA, the CDR3 is TGCGCCAGCAGCCAACCCGGCAGGGGAGAATTCGAGCAGTACTTC.

The chain carries TRBV30 and TRBJ1-4, with TRBD1 identical over 10 bases. CDR1 is GTSNPN and CDR2 is SVGIG in the germline V gene (reference sequence). The CDR3 totals 14 residues. V was pared by 1 base and J by 7 bases, with 3 bases of the junction left unmatched. For the CDR3, the DNA is TGTGCCTGGAGTGAGGGACAGGGGAGTGAAAAACTGTTTTTT. It specifies CAWSEGQGSEKLFF.

In this sample, this clone turned up once. The chain recombines TRBV28 with TRBJ1-2; 7 nucleotides match TRBD1. This CDR3 region has 13 residues. Per the germline V gene, CDR1 is MDHEN and CDR2 is SYDVKM. V was pared by 6 bases and J by 5 bases, with 6 bases of the junction left unmatched. CDR3 region: CASRSDREYGYTF. The CDR3, as DNA: TGTGCCAGCAGATCCGACAGGGAGTATGGCTACACCTTC.

This clone has a handful of counts. V and J are TRBV27 and TRBJ1-2, with D perhaps TRBD1 (5 bases). The length of the CDR3 is 13 residues. Between the trimmed V and J ends, which lost 5 bases and 1 base, there was a span of 8 bases. Germline lookup yields CDR1 MNHEY and CDR2 SMNVEV (reference sequence). CDR3 coding DNA: TGTGCCAGCAGTCTCAGGGTTAACTATGGCTACACCTTC. As protein: CASSLRVNYGYTF.

This chain connects TRBV2 to TRBJ2-3; 9 bases agree with TRBD2. This CDR3 is built from 16 residues. The junction had 8 bases not matched to a gene; V was cut back by 5 bases and J by 2 bases. The germline gives CDR1 SNHLY, CDR2 FYNNEI. The CDR3 spells CASSSKTSGFTDTQYF. DNA of the CDR3: TGTGCCAGCAGTTCAAAGACTAGCGGATTCACAGATACGCAGTATTTT.